This TCR beta chain was obtained from a study of CD8+CD57+ T cells in acquired aplastic anemia. Points from the study as a whole: Researchers reported that CD8+ Simpson's diversity was not significantly different in patients versus controls.

TCR beta VDJ combinations and CDR3 sequences were profiled from genomic DNA. TCRdb re-analysed the reads in MiXCR, keeping a single row per CDR3 protein. The sample has approximately 50,000 distinct CDR3 sequences; about 73% are singletons. This clonotype showed up just a few times. What it binds is not known. This receptor was identified in a human donor in good health, serving as a control. The sample taken for sequencing was sorted CD4+, CD8+, or CD8+CD57+ T cells (not recorded which) from PBMCs.

CDR3 DNA sequence: TGCAGCGTTGCAGGACAGGGGAACACCGGGGAGCTGTTTTTT. Translated: CSVAGQGNTGELFF. The chain joins TRBV29-1 to TRBJ2-2; TRBD1 matches 8 bases. The CDR3 is 14 amino acids. The ends lost 4 bases at V and 1 base at J; junction bases unmatched: 2. Germline V gene sequence: CDR1 SQVTM, CDR2 ANQGSEA.